Shown below are 25 T cell receptor beta chains from a single sample sequenced in a study of T-cell memory formation after mild COVID-19. TCRdb reanalysed the 5' RACE reads using MiXCR and keeps one entry per CDR3 protein. The sample has about 68,000 distinct CDR3 sequences, around 17% seen once. The sample was PBMCs or a T cell subset sorted from them (not recorded which). The receptor set was obtained from an adult woman who had mild COVID-19 (a few samples of this study predate the infection). Cell type and time point are not known.

This clonotype occurred many times. One end of the junction varies from germline; a read error may be responsible. V usage is TRBV7-7 and J usage is TRBJ2-5; 9 bases map to TRBD1. This CDR3 contains 14 residues. Germline V CDR1 and CDR2: SSHAT, FNYEAQ (reference sequence). CDR3 coding DNA: TGTGCTAGCAGCTGGGACAGGGACGGAGAGACCCAGTACTTC. Protein: CASSWDRDGETQYF. The entire variable domain, with the rest obtained from reference TRBV7-7 and TRBJ2-5, is as follows: GAGVSQSPRYKVTKRGQDVTLRCDPISSHATLYWYQQALGQGPEFLTYFNYEAQPDKSGLPSDRFSAERPEGSISTLTIQRTEQRDSAMYRCASSWDRDGETQYFGPGTRLLVL.

This chain links TRBV29-1 with TRBJ1-2; no clear D gene. This CDR3 comprises 12 residues. The V gene lost 3 bases and the J gene lost 3 bases, with 8 bases spanning the gap. Germline CDR1 reads SQVTM; CDR2 reads ANQGSEA. The DNA of the CDR3 is TGCAGCGTTGAGCCTGGGGACTATGGCTACACCTTC. Translation: CSVEPGDYGYTF.

This clonotype has a handful of counts. The chain employs TRBV6-5 and TRBJ1-1, with unresolved D. Germline loops: CDR1 MNHEY, CDR2 SVGAGI. Trimming removed 3 bases from V and 0 bases from J, with 8 bases in between. CDR3 length: 14 residues. The chain's CDR3 is CASSYSSVNTEAFF. The CDR3 DNA sequence: TGTGCCAGCAGTTATTCATCTGTGAACACTGAAGCTTTCTTT.

This clonotype appeared many times. This chain uses TRBV20-1 with TRBJ2-7; no reliable D call. Germline CDR1 reads DFQATT; CDR2 reads SNEGSKA (reference sequence). The V end was cut by 1 base, the J end by 0 bases, with 7 bases between. The CDR3 consists of 13 residues. The DNA of the CDR3 is TGCAGTGCTAGAGCAACAGCCTCCTACGAGCAGTACTTC. Residues: CSARATASYEQYF.

This clonotype has just a few counts. This chain uses TRBV7-8 with TRBJ1-6, with unresolved D. The CDR3 length is 15 residues. In germline, CDR1 is SGHVS, CDR2 FQNEAQ. Trimming took 0 bases from V and 6 from J, leaving 9 bases between them. CDR3 bases: TGTGCCAGCAGCTTAGCGGCAGACCCTAATTCACCCCTCCACTTT. It yields the protein CASSLAADPNSPLHF.

This clonotype was seen a few times. This chain connects TRBV6-2 or TRBV6-3 to TRBJ2-7; D gene unclear. Germline V CDR1 and CDR2: MNHEY, SVGEGT. V shed 2 bases and J shed 5 bases, with 7 bases lying between them. The CDR3 sequence is 12 residues long. CDR3 residues: CASSYSIHEQYF. DNA of the CDR3: TGTGCCAGCAGTTACAGTATCCACGAGCAGTACTTC.

CDR3 residues: CASSTGQGYEQYF. CDR3 bases: TGTGCCAGTAGTACCGGGCAGGGATACGAGCAGTACTTC. The chain carries TRBV19 and TRBJ2-7; D is perhaps TRBD1 (5 bases). Germline-derived CDR1 and CDR2 are LNHDA and SQIVND (reference sequence). The germline V and J ends were trimmed by 4 bases and 4 bases, with 11 bases remaining between them. The CDR3 sequence is 13 residues long.

The CDR3 region is CASSFTSGQETQYF. In DNA form, the CDR3 reads TGTGCCAGCAGTTTTACGAGCGGCCAAGAGACCCAGTACTTC. The gene calls are TRBV12-3 or TRBV12-4 and TRBJ2-5, with D possibly matching TRBD2 (5 bases). CDR3 length: 14 amino acids. The ends were cut back, 3 bases at V and 1 base at J, with 9 bases in the middle.

This clonotype occurred a few times. V and J are TRBV7-9 and TRBJ2-7; D is ambiguous. The V and J ends lost 1 base and 2 bases respectively, with 6 bases between them. CDR3 length equals 13 residues. Germline V gives CDR1 SEHNR, CDR2 FQNEAQ (reference sequence). Here the CDR3 DNA reads TGTGCCAGCAGCTTAGAGGCAGCCTACGAGCAGTACTTC. Amino acid sequence: CASSLEAAYEQYF. The full variable domain, rest sourced from reference TRBV7-9 and TRBJ2-7, is DTGVSQNPRHKITKRGQNVTFRCDPISEHNRLYWYRQTLGQGPEFLTYFQNEAQLEKSRLLSDRFSAERPKGSFSTLEIQRTEQGDSAMYLCASSLEAAYEQYFGPGTRLTVT.

This sequence joins TRBV4-1 and TRBJ2-7; D is uncertain. Trimming stripped 3 bases from V and 0 bases from J, with 6 bases between. The CDR3 is 13 residues long. In germline, CDR1 is MGHRA, CDR2 YSYEKL. The CDR3, as DNA: TGCGCCAGCAGCCACTATGACTCCTACGAGCAGTACTTC. It yields the protein CASSHYDSYEQYF.

This clonotype was seen more than once but under ten times. The rearrangement links TRBV6-6 to TRBJ2-3; 11 bases agree with TRBD2. Looked up from germline, CDR1 is MNHNY and CDR2 is SVGAGI (reference sequence). The junction had 7 bases not matched to a gene; V was cut back by 2 bases and J by 6 bases. The CDR3 is 16 amino acids. CDR3 bases: TGTGCCAGCAGTTACCATAGCGGGGGGGCCGCGGATACGCAGTATTTT. It codes for CASSYHSGGAADTQYF.

This clonotype was found a few times. The chain joins TRBV20-1 to TRBJ2-7; 10 positions agree with TRBD2. V lost 2 bases to trimming and J lost 3 bases; unmatched junction nucleotides: 4. Germline lookup yields CDR1 DFQATT and CDR2 SNEGSKA (reference sequence). CDR3 length: 14 amino acids. Written as DNA, the CDR3 is TGCAGTGCTAGATGGCTAGCGGGGGTCTACGAGCAGTACTTC. Amino acid sequence: CSARWLAGVYEQYF.

The chain joins TRBV29-1 to TRBJ2-1, with 10 nucleotides matching TRBD2. With 5 bases clipped from V and 0 bases from J, the junction kept 10 bases outside the gene matches. CDR1 and CDR2 (germline): SQVTM, ANQGSEA. The CDR3 sequence is 17 residues long. The CDR3 DNA is TGCAGCGTTTTAGGACTAGCGGTGAGGGGCTCCTACAATGAGCAGTTCTTC. Translating it yields CSVLGLAVRGSYNEQFF.

This clonotype was seen a few times. V gene TRBV5-1 combines with J gene TRBJ2-7; 7 nucleotides agree with TRBD1. The germline V gene encodes CDR1 SGHRS and CDR2 YFSETQ. The CDR3 contains 14 residues. Trimming cost V 4 bases and J 1 base; bases outside gene matches: 5. For the CDR3, the DNA is TGCGCCAGCAGCGCCGGGACAGCTTCCTACGAGCAGTACTTC. This codes for CASSAGTASYEQYF.

This clonotype was observed a handful of times. This chain links TRBV7-9 with TRBJ1-1; a weak D match, TRBD1 (6 bases). The CDR3 length is 14 residues. The germline V gene has CDR1 SEHNR and CDR2 FQNEAQ (reference sequence). Between the trimmed V and J ends, which lost 3 bases and 2 bases, there was a span of 10 bases. CDR3 in DNA: TGTGCCAGCAGCTTCGACAGGCCTAACACTGAAGCTTTCTTT. It yields the protein CASSFDRPNTEAFF.

The chain joins TRBV6-5 to TRBJ2-3; 7 bases align to TRBD2. Germline V gives CDR1 MNHEY, CDR2 SVGAGI. This CDR3 contains 16 residues. Trimming took 5 bases from V and 2 from J; bases not matched to a gene: 10. The CDR3 bases are TGTGCCAGCAGTACACCAGCGGGGATTTACACAGATACGCAGTATTTT. This encodes CASSTPAGIYTDTQYF.

This clonotype turned up a few times. The chain carries TRBV5-6 and TRBJ1-5; no clear D. The germline V and J ends were trimmed by 3 bases and 0 bases, with 10 bases remaining between them. Germline-derived CDR1 and CDR2 are SGHDT and YYEEEE. The CDR3 has 15 amino acids. The CDR3: CASSSRFSSNQPQHF. The CDR3, as DNA: TGTGCCAGCAGCTCGCGATTTAGTAGCAATCAGCCCCAGCATTTT.

This chain links TRBV5-4 with TRBJ1-1; no clear D. The CDR3 runs 12 residues. Germline CDR1 is SGHNT and CDR2 is YYREEE (reference sequence). The ends were cut back, 1 base at V and 6 bases at J, with 7 bases in the middle. The CDR3, as DNA: TGTGCCAGCAGCTTGATTAACGCTGAAGCTTTCTTT. Amino acid sequence: CASSLINAEAFF.

The chain uses TRBV29-1 and TRBJ1-2; D remains unclear. This CDR3 region has 12 residues. Trimming pared 4 bases from V and 2 bases from J, leaving 8 bases between. Germline CDR1 and CDR2: SQVTM and ANQGSEA. CDR3 loop: CSVAEGNYGYTF. The CDR3 nucleotides are TGCAGCGTTGCTGAAGGGAACTATGGCTACACCTTC.

This clonotype has a handful of counts. V is TRBV29-1 and J is TRBJ2-1; possibly TRBD2 for D (7 bases). This CDR3 has 16 residues. The germline V and J ends were trimmed by 2 bases and 9 bases, with 23 bases remaining between them. The germline gives CDR1 SQVTM, CDR2 ANQGSEA. The CDR3 DNA follows: TGCAGCGTTGAATACAGTCAGGGGACGGCGGGAGCTGAGCAGTTCTTC. It codes for CSVEYSQGTAGAEQFF.

The CDR3 DNA reads as TGCGCCAGCAGCTTGGGGGCAGGGGGACTGGTGAACACTGAAGCTTTCTTT. This codes for CASSLGAGGLVNTEAFF. The chain combines TRBV5-1 with TRBJ1-1; 7 bases match TRBD1. The CDR3 is 17 amino acids. V shed 0 bases and J 0 bases; nucleotides not matched to a gene: 8. CDR1 and CDR2 (germline): SGHRS, YFSETQ.

CDR3 nucleotides: TGTGCCAGCAGCTTCCCCTTGAACACTGAAGCTTTCTTT. Its protein is CASSFPLNTEAFF. The chain uses TRBV7-9 and TRBJ1-1; D remains ambiguous. The V end was cut by 3 bases, the J end by 0 bases, with 5 bases between. Germline loops: CDR1 SEHNR, CDR2 FQNEAQ (reference sequence). The CDR3 covers 13 residues.

This clonotype came up many times. V and J are TRBV7-3 and TRBJ2-3; 7 nucleotides line up with TRBD2. This CDR3 has 17 amino acids. Germline values: CDR1 SGHTA, CDR2 FQGTGA. V shed 3 bases, J shed 6 bases, and the junction held 15 bases outside the gene matches. CDR3 loop: CASSFSPSRGRDDTQYF. The CDR3 DNA reads as TGTGCCAGCAGCTTCTCCCCCTCCCGCGGGAGAGACGATACGCAGTATTTT.

This clonotype was seen a few times. This sequence joins TRBV5-1 and TRBJ2-2, with 8 nucleotides matching TRBD1. With 2 bases clipped from V and 2 bases from J, the junction kept 2 bases outside the gene matches. CDR3 length: 15 residues. From germline, CDR1 is SGHRS and CDR2 YFSETQ. This CDR3 is CASSFGQGNTGELFF. The CDR3 DNA follows: TGCGCCAGCAGCTTCGGACAGGGTAACACCGGGGAGCTGTTTTTT.

This clonotype was picked up a small number of times. This chain connects TRBV6-6 to TRBJ2-7; D is possibly TRBD1 or TRBD2 (6 bases each). CDR1 MNHNY and CDR2 SVGAGI come from the germline V gene (reference sequence). Trimming left V 0 bases short and J 0 bases short, with 12 bases between. The CDR3 spans 16 residues. DNA of the CDR3: TGTGCCAGCAGTTACTCGGAAGGGGGGAGCTCCTACGAGCAGTACTTC. Protein sequence: CASSYSEGGSSYEQYF.